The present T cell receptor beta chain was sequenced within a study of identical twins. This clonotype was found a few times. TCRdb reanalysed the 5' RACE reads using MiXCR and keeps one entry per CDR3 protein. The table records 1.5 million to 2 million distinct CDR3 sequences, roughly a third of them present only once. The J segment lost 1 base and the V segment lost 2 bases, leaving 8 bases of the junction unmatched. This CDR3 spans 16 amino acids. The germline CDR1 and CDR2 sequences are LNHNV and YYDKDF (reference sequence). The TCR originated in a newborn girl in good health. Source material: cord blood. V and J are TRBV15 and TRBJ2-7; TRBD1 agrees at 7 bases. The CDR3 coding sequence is TGTGCCACCAGCAGATCCCGGGACAGACTTTCCTACGAGCAGTACTTC. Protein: CATSRSRDRLSYEQYF.